The entry that follows covers one T cell receptor (beta chain) sequence. Its antigen remains unknown. It was with 32 V and 13 J primers that multiplex PCR amplified TCR beta CDR3. TCRdb reprocessed the multiplex PCR reads with MiXCR, giving one entry per CDR3 protein. This table has approximately 14,000 distinct CDR3 sequences, over 25% appearing once. This CDR3 has 15 amino acids. Germline V lookup: CDR1 DFQATT, CDR2 SNEGSKA (reference sequence). V was pared by 5 bases and J by 0 bases, with 17 bases between. Template was bulk tumor genomic DNA, about 610 ng per sample. Surgery yielded several widely spaced biopsies per primary tumor. The cohort was untreated, with newly diagnosed non-small cell lung cancer undergoing curative surgery. The sample originates from a study of immune heterogeneity within non-small cell lung tumors. Study-level information: Of all tumors, 4 turned out to be squamous cell carcinomas, approximately eleven were non-squamous carcinomas and 1 was not otherwise specified.

Overall study results and limits: While identical dominant CDR3 beta clonotypes recurred across tumor sites within a patient, high-frequency clones unique to individual sites also appeared.

This chain uses TRBV20-1 with TRBJ2-7; D may correspond to TRBD1 or TRBD2 (6 bases each). The receptor comes from a middle-aged man with non-small cell lung cancer. The specimen was lung tumor tissue. The CDR3 nucleotides are TGCAGTGCTCCCCTTGCTCGGGGGCCCTCCTACGAGCAGTACTTC. It translates to CSAPLARGPSYEQYF.